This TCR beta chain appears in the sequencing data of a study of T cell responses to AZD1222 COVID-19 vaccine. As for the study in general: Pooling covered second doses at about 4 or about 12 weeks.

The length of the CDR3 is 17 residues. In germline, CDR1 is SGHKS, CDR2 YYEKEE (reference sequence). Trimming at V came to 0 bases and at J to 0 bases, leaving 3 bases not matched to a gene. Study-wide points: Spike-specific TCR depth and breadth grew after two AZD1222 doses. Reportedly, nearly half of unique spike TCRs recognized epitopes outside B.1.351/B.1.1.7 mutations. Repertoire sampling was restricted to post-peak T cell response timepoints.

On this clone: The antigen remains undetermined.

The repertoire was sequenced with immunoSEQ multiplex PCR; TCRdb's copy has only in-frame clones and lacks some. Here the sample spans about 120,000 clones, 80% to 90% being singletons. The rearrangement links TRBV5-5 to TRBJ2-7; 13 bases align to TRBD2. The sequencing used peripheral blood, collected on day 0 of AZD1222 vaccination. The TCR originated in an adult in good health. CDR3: CASSLALAGGSSYEQYF. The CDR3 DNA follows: TGTGCCAGCAGCTTGGCACTAGCGGGGGGGAGCTCCTACGAGCAGTACTTC. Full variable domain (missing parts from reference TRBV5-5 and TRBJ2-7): DAGVTQSPTHLIKTRGQQVTLRCSPISGHKSVSWYQQVLGQGPQFIFQYYEKEERGRGNFPDRFSARQFPNYSSELNVNALLLGDSALYLCASSLALAGGSSYEQYFGPGTRLTVT.